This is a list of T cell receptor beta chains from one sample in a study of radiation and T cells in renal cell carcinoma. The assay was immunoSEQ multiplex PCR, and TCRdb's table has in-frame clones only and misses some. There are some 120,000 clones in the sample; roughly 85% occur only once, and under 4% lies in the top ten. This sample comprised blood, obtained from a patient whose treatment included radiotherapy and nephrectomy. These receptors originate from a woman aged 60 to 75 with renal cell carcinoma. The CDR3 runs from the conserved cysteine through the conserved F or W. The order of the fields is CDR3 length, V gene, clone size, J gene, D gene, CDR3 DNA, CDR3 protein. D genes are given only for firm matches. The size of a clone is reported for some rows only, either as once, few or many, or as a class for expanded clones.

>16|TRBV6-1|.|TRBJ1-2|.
TGTGCCAGCAGTGAAGCGCCCCCTGGCCGTGCGTATGGCTACACCTTC
CASSEAPPGRAYGYTF
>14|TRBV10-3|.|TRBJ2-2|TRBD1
TGTGCCATCAGTAAGGGACAGGGCACCGGGGAGCTGTTTTTT
CAISKGQGTGELFF
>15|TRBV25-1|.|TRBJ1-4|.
TGTGCCAGCAGTGATGTTAGAGAGCCCAATGAAAAACTGTTTTTT
CASSDVREPNEKLFF
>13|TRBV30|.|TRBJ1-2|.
TGTGCCTGGAGCCCCCGGGCCGCGGGGGGCTACACCTTC
CAWSPRAAGGYTF
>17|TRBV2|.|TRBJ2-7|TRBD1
TGTGCCAGCAGTGAATGGGCCAGGACAGGATTCCTCTACGAGCAGTACTTC
CASSEWARTGFLYEQYF
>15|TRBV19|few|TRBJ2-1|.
TGTGCCAGTACCCCCGGCCTACGAGTGGGGAATGAGCAGTTCTTC
CASTPGLRVGNEQFF
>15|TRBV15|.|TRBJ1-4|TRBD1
TGTGCCACCAGATCCGACAGGGGCTATAATGAAAAACTGTTTTTT
CATRSDRGYNEKLFF
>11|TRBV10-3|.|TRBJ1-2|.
TGTGCCATCGGGGGGATCTATGGCTACACCTTC
CAIGGIYGYTF
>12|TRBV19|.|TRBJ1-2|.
TGTGCCAGTAGCGTATCAGGGAACGGCTACACCTTC
CASSVSGNGYTF
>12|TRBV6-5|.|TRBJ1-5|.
TGTGCCAGCAATCGGGCCTTTGGGCCCCAGCATTTT
CASNRAFGPQHF
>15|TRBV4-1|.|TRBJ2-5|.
TGCGCCAGCAGCCAAGAGCCCAGGGTAATTGGTGAGCAGTACTTC
CASSQEPRVIGEQYF
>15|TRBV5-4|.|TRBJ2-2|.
TGTGCCAGCAGCTTGGCGGCAGGGGATACCGGGGAGCTGTTTTTT
CASSLAAGDTGELFF
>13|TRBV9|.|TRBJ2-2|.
TGTGCCAGCAGCGTAGGAACATCCGGGGAGCTGTTTTTT
CASSVGTSGELFF
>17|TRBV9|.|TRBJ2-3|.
TGTGCCAGCAGCGCAACTTTTTCTGGGGGCCGCAAAGATACGCAGTATTTT
CASSATFSGGRKDTQYF
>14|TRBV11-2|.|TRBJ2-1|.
TGTGCCAGCAGCTTATATTGGGCAGGGAATGAGCAGTTCTTC
CASSLYWAGNEQFF
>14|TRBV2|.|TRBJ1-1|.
TGTGCCAGCATTGGGGGGGGTGTGAACACTGAAGCTTTCTTT
CASIGGGVNTEAFF
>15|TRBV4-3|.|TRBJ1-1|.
TGCGCCAGCAGCCAAGGGGAAGGCCTTAACACTGAAGCTTTCTTT
CASSQGEGLNTEAFF